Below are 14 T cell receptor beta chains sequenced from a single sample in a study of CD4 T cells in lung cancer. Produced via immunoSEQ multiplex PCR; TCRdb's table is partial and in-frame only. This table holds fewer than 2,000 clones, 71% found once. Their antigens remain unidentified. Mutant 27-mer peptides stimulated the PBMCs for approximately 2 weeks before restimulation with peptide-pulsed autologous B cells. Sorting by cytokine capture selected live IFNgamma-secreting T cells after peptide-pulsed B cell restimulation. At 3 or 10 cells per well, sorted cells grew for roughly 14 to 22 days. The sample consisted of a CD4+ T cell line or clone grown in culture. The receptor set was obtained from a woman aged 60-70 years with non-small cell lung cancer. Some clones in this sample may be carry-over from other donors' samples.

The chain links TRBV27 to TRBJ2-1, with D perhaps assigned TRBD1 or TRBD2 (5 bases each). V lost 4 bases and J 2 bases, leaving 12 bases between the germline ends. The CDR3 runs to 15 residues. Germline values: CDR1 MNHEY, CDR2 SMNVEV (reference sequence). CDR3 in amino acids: CASSWGSGAYNEQFF. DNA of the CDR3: TGTGCCAGCAGTTGGGGGAGTGGGGCCTACAATGAGCAGTTCTTC.

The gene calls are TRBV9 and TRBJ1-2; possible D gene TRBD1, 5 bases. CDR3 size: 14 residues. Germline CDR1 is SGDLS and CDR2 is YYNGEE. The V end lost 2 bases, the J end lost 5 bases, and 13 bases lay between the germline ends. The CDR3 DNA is TGTGCCAGCAGCGTGGACAAAGAAGTATATGGCTACACCTTC. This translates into CASSVDKEVYGYTF. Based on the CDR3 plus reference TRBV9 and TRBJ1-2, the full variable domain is DSGVTQTPKHLITATGQRVTLRCSPRSGDLSVYWYQQSLDQGLQFLIQYYNGEERAKGNILERFSAQQFPDLHSELNLSSLELGDSALYFCASSVDKEVYGYTFGSGTRLTVV.

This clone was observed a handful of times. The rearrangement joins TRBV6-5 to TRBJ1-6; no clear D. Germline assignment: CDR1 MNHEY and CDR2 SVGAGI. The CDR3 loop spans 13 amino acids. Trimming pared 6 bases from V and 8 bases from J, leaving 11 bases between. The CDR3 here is CASSPQRHSPLHF. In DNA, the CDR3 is TGTGCCAGCAGCCCCCAACGGCATTCACCCCTCCACTTT.

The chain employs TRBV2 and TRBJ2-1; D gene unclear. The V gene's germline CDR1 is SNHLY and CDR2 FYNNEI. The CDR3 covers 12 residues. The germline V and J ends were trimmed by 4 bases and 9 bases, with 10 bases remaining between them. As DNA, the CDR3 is TGTGCCAGCAGTGTCAGAATCGCTGAGCAGTTCTTC. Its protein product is CASSVRIAEQFF.

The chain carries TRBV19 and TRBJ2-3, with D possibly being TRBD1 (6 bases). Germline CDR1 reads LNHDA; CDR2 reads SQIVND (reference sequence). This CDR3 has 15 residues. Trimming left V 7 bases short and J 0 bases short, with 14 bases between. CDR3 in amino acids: CASTVNRESTDTQYF. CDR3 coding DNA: TGTGCCAGTACCGTAAACAGGGAGAGCACAGATACGCAGTATTTT.

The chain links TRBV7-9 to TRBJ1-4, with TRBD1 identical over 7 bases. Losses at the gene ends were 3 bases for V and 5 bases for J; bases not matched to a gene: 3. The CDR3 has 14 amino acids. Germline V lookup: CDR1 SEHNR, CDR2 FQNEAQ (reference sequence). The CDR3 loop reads CASSFGTANEKLFF. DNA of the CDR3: TGTGCCAGCAGCTTCGGGACAGCGAATGAAAAACTGTTTTTT.

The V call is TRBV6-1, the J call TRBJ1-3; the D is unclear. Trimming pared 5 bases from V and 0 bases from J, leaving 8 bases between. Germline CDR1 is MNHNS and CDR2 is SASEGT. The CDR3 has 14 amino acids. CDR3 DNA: TGTGCCAGCAGTTCAGGAAGCTCTGGAAACACCATATATTTT. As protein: CASSSGSSGNTIYF.

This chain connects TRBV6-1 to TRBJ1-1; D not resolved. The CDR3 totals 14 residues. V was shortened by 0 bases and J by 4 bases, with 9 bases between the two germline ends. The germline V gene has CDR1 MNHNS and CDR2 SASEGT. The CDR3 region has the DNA TGTGCCAGCAGTGAAGCGGAAGGGTTCACTGAAGCTTTCTTT. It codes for CASSEAEGFTEAFF.

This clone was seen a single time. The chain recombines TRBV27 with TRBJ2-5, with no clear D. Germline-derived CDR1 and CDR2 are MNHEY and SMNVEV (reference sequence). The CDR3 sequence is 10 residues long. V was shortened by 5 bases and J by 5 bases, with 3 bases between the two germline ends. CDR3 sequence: CASSTETQYF. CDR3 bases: TGTGCCAGCAGTACGGAGACCCAGTACTTC.

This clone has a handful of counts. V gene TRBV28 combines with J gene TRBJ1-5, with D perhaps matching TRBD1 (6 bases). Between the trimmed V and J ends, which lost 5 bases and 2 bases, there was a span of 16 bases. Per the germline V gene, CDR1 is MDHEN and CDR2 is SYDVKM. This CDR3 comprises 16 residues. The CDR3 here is CASSQRHRAGNQPQHF. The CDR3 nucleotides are TGTGCCAGCAGTCAACGCCACAGGGCGGGCAATCAGCCCCAGCATTTT. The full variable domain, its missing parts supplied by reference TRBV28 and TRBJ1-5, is DVKVTQSSRYLVKRTGEKVFLECVQDMDHENMFWYRQDPGLGLRLIYFSYDVKMKEKGDIPEGYSVSREKKERFSLILESASTNQTSMYLCASSQRHRAGNQPQHFGDGTRLSIL.

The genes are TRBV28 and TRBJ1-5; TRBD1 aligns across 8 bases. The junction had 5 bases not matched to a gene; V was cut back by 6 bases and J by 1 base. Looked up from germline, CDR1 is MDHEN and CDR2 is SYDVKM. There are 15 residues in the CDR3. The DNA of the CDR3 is TGTGCCAGCAGGGCTCACAGGGGGAGCAATCAGCCCCAGCATTTT. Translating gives CASRAHRGSNQPQHF.

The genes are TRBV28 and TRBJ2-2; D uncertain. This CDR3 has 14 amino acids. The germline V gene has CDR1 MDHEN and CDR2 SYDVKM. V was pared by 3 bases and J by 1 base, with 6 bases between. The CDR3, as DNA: TGTGCCAGCAGTTTTTACAGGAACACCGGGGAGCTGTTTTTT. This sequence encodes CASSFYRNTGELFF.

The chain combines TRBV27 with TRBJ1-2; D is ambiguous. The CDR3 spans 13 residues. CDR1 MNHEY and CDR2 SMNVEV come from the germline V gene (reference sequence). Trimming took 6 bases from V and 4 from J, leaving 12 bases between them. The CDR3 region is CASSARWGYGYTF. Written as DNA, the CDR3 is TGTGCCAGCAGCGCCCGGTGGGGCTATGGCTACACCTTC.

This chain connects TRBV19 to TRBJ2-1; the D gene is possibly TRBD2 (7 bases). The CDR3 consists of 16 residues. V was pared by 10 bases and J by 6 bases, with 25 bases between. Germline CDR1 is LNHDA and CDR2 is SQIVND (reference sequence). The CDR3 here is CATRGGAGLSGNEQFF. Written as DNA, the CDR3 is TGTGCCACGAGGGGGGGGGCAGGGTTGTCAGGCAATGAGCAGTTCTTC.